This T cell receptor beta chain came from a study of T-cell reconstitution after alpha-beta-depleted transplantation in children. This clonotype was seen at least ten times. Its matching antigen is unknown. Study-level points and caveats: Recipient T cells and thymic progenitors that survived were the source of the high TCRbeta diversity seen at day 60 in some patients. Newly produced T cells mostly accounted for T-cell counts and diversity one year post-transplant. There were reportedly several hundred expanded graft clones from which alpha-beta T cells came about two months after transplant.

Trimming took off 4 bases at V and 3 bases at J, with 17 bases between the two ends. Germline assignment: CDR1 SGHKS and CDR2 YYEKEE (reference sequence). This CDR3 has 15 amino acids. It was with unique molecular identifiers that the TCRbeta library was prepared. TCRdb recomputed calls from the PCR reads with MiXCR, one row per CDR3 protein. The top ten hold about 4.3% of the sample, which has 150,000 to 250,000 distinct CDR3 sequences, just under 6.5% seen once. The sample consisted of PBMCs, taken before TCRalphabeta/CD19-depleted stem cell transplant. The sequence came from a girl less than two years old with combined immunodeficiency, due to receive a stem cell transplant. This chain connects TRBV5-5 to TRBJ2-7; D is perhaps TRBD1 (5 bases). CDR3 in amino acids: CASSPKGIFGYEQYF. The CDR3 DNA reads as TGTGCCAGCAGCCCGAAGGGGATTTTTGGCTACGAGCAGTACTTC.